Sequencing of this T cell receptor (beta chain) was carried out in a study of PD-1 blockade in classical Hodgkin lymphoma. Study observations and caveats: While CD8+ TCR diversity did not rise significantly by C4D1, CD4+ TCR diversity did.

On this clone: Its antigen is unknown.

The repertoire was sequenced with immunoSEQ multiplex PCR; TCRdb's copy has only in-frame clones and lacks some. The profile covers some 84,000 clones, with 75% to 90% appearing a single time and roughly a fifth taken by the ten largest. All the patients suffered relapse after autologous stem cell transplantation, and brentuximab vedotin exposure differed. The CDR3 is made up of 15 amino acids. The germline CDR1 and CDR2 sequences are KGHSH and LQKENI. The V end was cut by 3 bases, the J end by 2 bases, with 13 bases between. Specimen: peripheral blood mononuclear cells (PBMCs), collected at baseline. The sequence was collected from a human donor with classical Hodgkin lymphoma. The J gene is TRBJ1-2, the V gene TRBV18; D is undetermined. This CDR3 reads CASSPAGGVNYGYTF. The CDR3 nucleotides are TGTGCCAGCTCACCGGCGGGTGGGGTAAACTATGGCTACACCTTC.